This T cell receptor (beta chain) was captured by sequencing in a study of Ad26.COV2.S vaccination and SARS-CoV-2 variants. TCRdb's copy holds only in-frame clones and misses some; the assay was immunoSEQ multiplex PCR. The sample carries some 250,000 clones, roughly 90% recorded once. The sample's treatment: some 20 received Ad26.COV2.S at low or high dose, single or two shots; several received placebo; per-sample allocation not given. Samples came from day 63 after the first vaccine or placebo injection. This CDR3 region has 16 residues. Looked up from germline, CDR1 is KGHSH and CDR2 is LQKENI. J lost 3 bases, V lost 3 bases, and 8 bases had no gene match.

Source: peripheral blood, taken in a trial of Ad26.COV2.S vaccine versus placebo. The rearrangement links TRBV18 to TRBJ1-3; TRBD1 aligns across 7 bases. The receptor was isolated from a person aged 18-60 years who received the Ad26.COV2.S COVID-19 vaccine or a placebo. This chain's CDR3 is CASSPVSTGSGNTIYF. The CDR3 DNA reads TGTGCCAGCTCACCCGTATCGACAGGGAGTGGAAACACCATATATTTT. Full variable domain (outside the CDR3, taken from reference TRBV18 and TRBJ1-3): NAGVMQNPRHLVRRRGQEARLRCSPMKGHSHVYWYRQLPEEGLKFMVYLQKENIIDESGMPKERFSAEFPKEGPSILRIQQVVRGDSAAYFCASSPVSTGSGNTIYFGEGSWLTVV.